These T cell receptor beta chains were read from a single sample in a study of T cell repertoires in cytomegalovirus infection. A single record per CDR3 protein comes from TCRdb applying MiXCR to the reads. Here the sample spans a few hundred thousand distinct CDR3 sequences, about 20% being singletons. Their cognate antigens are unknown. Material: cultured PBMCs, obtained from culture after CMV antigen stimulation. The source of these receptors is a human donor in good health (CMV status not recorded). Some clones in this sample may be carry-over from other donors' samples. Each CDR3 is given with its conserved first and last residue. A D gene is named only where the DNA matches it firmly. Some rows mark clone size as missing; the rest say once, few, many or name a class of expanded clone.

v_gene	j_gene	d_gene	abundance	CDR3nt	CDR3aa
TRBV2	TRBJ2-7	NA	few	TGTGCCAGCCTAGGGACGAAGGAGGAGCAGTACTTC	CASLGTKEEQYF
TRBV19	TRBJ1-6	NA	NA	TGTGCCAGTAGTGTGGACGCGTACGGCTATAATTCACCCCTCCACTTT	CASSVDAYGYNSPLHF
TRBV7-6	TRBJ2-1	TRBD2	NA	TGTGCCAGCAGCGCTACCGGGACCTGGGGGGGGTATGAGCAGTTCTTC	CASSATGTWGGYEQFF
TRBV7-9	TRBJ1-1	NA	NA	TGTGCCAGCCAAAAACAGGGTAACACTGAAGCTTTCTTT	CASQKQGNTEAFF
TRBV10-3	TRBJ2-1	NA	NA	TGTGCCATCTCCCAGGCGGACTCCACGAACAATGAGCAGTTCTTC	CAISQADSTNNEQFF
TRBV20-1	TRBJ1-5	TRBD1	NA	TGCAGTGCTAGAGTTCCAGGGGGAGGCAATCAGCCCCAGCATTTT	CSARVPGGGNQPQHF
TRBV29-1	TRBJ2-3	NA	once	TGCAGCGTAGCTAGACAGCTTTCCACAGATACGCAGTATTTT	CSVARQLSTDTQYF
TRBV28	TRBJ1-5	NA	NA	TGTGCCATCCAGGGTTCGGACCAGCCCCAGCATTTT	CAIQGSDQPQHF
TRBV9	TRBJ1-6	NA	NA	TGTGCCAGCAGCGTAGGAGCCGGGACCTTTAATTCACCCCTCCACTTT	CASSVGAGTFNSPLHF
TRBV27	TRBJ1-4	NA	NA	TGTGCCAGCAGTTTTTCTACCCTAGCAGAACTGTTTTTT	CASSFSTLAELFF
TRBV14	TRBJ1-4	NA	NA	TGTGCCAGCAGCCCCCCCCGAGAGCAGAATGTTGCAACTAATGAAAAACTGTTTTTT	CASSPPREQNVATNEKLFF
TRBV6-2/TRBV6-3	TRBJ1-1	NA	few	TGTGCCAGCAGTGACGTACCGCGGGGGGACACTGAAGCTTTCTTT	CASSDVPRGDTEAFF
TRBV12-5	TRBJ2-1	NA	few	TGTGCTAGTGGCTGGGACCTAGAGGGGAGTCAGGATGAGCAGTTCTTC	CASGWDLEGSQDEQFF
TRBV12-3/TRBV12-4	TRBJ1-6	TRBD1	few	TGTGCCAGCAGTACCGGACAGGGGCGATCACCCCTCCACTTT	CASSTGQGRSPLHF
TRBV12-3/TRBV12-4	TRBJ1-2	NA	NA	TGTGCCAGCACCCTACAGGGTGGAGACTATGGCTACACCTTC	CASTLQGGDYGYTF
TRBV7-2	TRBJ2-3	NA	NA	TGTGCCAGCAGCTTTTCGCGGGGTTCAGATACGCAGTATTTT	CASSFSRGSDTQYF
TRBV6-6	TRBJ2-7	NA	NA	TGTGCCAGCAGTTTTGGAGGACTCAACTACGAGCAGTACTTC	CASSFGGLNYEQYF
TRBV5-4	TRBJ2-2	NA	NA	TGTGCCGCTGCGTCGGGCAACGCACCCGGGGAGCTGTTTTTT	CAAASGNAPGELFF
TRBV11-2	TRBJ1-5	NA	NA	TGTGCCAGCAGCTTAGGGGGATTCAATCAGCCCCAGCATTTT	CASSLGGFNQPQHF
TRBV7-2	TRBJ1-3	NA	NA	TGTGCCAGCAGCCGCATTTCTGGAAACACCATATATTTT	CASSRISGNTIYF
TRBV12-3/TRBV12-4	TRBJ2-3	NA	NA	TGTGCCAGCAGTTGGAGGGGATCATCAGATACGCAGTATTTT	CASSWRGSSDTQYF
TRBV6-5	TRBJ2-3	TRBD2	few	TGTGCCAGCACCTCTAGCGGGAGCACAGATACGCAGTATTTT	CASTSSGSTDTQYF
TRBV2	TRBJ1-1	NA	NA	TGTGCCAGCAGTTTAACAGGAGGCCGGAACACTGAAGCTTTCTTT	CASSLTGGRNTEAFF
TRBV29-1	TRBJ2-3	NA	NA	TGCAGCGTTGCGGGGGAGCTAGCCCAAAGACAGGATACGCAGTATTTT	CSVAGELAQRQDTQYF
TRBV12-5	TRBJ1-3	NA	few	TGTGCTAGTGGTTTGCCCAGACTGGGCTCTGGAAACACCATATATTTT	CASGLPRLGSGNTIYF
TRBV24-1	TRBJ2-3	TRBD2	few	TGTGCCACCAGTGATTCTAGCGGGAGGCGCTCCCGGCCAGATACGCAGTATTTT	CATSDSSGRRSRPDTQYF
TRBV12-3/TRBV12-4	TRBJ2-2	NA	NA	TGTGCCAGCACGACCCCGCTGCGGGCGGCCACCGGGGAGCTGTTTTTT	CASTTPLRAATGELFF
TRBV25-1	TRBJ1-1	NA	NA	TGTGCCAGCAGTCGTAGACACAAAACTGAAGCTTTCTTT	CASSRRHKTEAFF
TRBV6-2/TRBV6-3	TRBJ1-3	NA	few	TGTGCCAGCAGTTACCCAGGGGACGGAAACACCATATATTTT	CASSYPGDGNTIYF
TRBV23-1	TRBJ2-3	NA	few	TGCGCCCTCACGAGTGGGAGGACAGATACGCAGTATTTT	CALTSGRTDTQYF
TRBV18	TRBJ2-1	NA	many	TGTGCCAGCTCACCCACGAGACTACCGCCAGTCTTC	CASSPTRLPPVF
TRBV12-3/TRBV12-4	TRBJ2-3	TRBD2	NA	TGTGCCAGCGAGCCCAGCGGGAGAAAAGACACAGATACGCAGTATTTT	CASEPSGRKDTDTQYF
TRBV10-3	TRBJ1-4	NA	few	TGTGCCATCAGCTCGGAACCCCGGGACGAACTGTTTTTT	CAISSEPRDELFF
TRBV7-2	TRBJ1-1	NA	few	TGTGCCAGCAGCTTGATCCCAGCCCGTGAAGCTTTCTTT	CASSLIPAREAFF
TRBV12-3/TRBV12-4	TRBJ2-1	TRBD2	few	TGTGCCAGCAGTTTAGGGGCGGGAGGGTCTCGAGTGTTCTTC	CASSLGAGGSRVFF
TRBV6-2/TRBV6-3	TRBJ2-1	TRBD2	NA	TGTGCCAGCAGCCGCCACCCGACTAGCGAGAAATACAATGAGCAGTTCTTC	CASSRHPTSEKYNEQFF
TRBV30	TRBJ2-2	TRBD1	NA	TGTACCGGGACAGGGGACGCCGGGGAGCTGTTTTTT	CTGTGDAGELFF
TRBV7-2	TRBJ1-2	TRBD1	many	TGTGCCAGCAGCTCCAGCGACAGGGCCCTCTATGGCTACACCTTC	CASSSSDRALYGYTF
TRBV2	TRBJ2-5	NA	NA	TGTGCCAGCAGTGAAAGGTATCGGGGTGTCAGCCTAGGGGAGACCCAGTACTTC	CASSERYRGVSLGETQYF
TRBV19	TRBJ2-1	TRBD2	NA	TGTGCCAGTAGTATGGGGGTAGTAGCGGGAGGTTATAATGAGCAGTTCTTC	CASSMGVVAGGYNEQFF
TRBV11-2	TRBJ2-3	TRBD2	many	TGTGCCAGCAGCTTAGTACTAGCGGGAGGCGCAGATACGCAGTATTTT	CASSLVLAGGADTQYF
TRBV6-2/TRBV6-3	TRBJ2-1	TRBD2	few	TGTGCCAGCAGTTATCTCCTCGAGGCGGGAGGGACGCAAAATGAGCAGTTCTTC	CASSYLLEAGGTQNEQFF
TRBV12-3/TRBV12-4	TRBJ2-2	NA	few	TGTGCCAGCACTTTGTCCGGGACCTATACCGGGGAGCTGTTTTTT	CASTLSGTYTGELFF
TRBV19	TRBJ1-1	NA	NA	TGTGCCAGTAGTACCGGACAGACCATTGGTGGCACTGAAGCTTTCTTT	CASSTGQTIGGTEAFF
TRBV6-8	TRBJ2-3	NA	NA	TGTGCCAGCACCCGGGCAGATACGCAGTATTTT	CASTRADTQYF